The 2 T cell receptor beta chains given below trace back to one sample, sequenced in a study of CD8+CD57+ T cells in acquired aplastic anemia. TCR beta VDJ and CDR3 profiling used genomic DNA as template. One entry per CDR3 protein results from TCRdb running MiXCR on the reads. The sample lists about 150,000 distinct CDR3 sequences, less than 60% occurring once. Individuals selected for sequencing had exhibited CD8+CD57+ cell expansion on flow cytometry. The sequenced sample consisted of sorted CD4+, CD8+, or CD8+CD57+ T cells (not recorded which) from PBMCs. These receptor sequences come from a human donor with aplastic anemia.

The genes are TRBV7-9 and TRBJ2-2; no firm D call. From germline, CDR1 is SEHNR and CDR2 FQNEAQ (reference sequence). Trimming pared 5 bases from V and 3 bases from J, leaving 1 base between. The CDR3 length is 11 residues. The CDR3: CASSDTGELFF. The CDR3 region has the DNA TGTGCCAGCAGCGACACCGGGGAGCTGTTTTTT.

This clonotype has a count of ten or more. The chain recombines TRBV5-1 with TRBJ2-7; 9 bases fit TRBD1. Trimming cost V 3 bases and J 2 bases; bases outside gene matches: 6. Germline CDR1 reads SGHRS; CDR2 reads YFSETQ. The CDR3 runs 15 residues. The CDR3 bases are TGCGCCAGCAGCTCCCAGGACAGGGGAGCCTACGAGCAGTACTTC. Encoded protein: CASSSQDRGAYEQYF. Complete variable domain (other parts from reference TRBV5-1 and TRBJ2-7): KAGVTQTPRYLIKTRGQQVTLSCSPISGHRSVSWYQQTPGQGLQFLFEYFSETQRNKGNFPGRFSGRQFSNSRSEMNVSTLELGDSALYLCASSSQDRGAYEQYFGPGTRLTVT.